Each of the 32 T cell receptor beta chains below was sequenced from the same sample in a study of blood T cell repertoires in COVID-19. Method: immunoSEQ multiplex PCR; TCRdb's copy keeps in-frame clones and lacks some. The data contain 150,000 to 200,000 clones, over 75% of them singletons. Sequences were obtained from peripheral blood. These receptors were obtained from a man aged 60 to 69 with active or convalescent COVID-19.

This sequence joins TRBV7-9 and TRBJ1-5, with D maybe TRBD1 (6 bases). V lost 1 base and J 7 bases, leaving 8 bases between the germline ends. The CDR3 has 13 amino acids. Germline V gene sequence: CDR1 SEHNR, CDR2 FQNEAQ (reference sequence). The chain's CDR3 is CASSLGQVQPQHF. The CDR3 coding sequence is TGTGCCAGCAGCTTAGGACAGGTCCAGCCCCAGCATTTT.

The CDR3 DNA follows: TGTGCCAGCAAAGGAAGTGGGGCCCTATACGAGCAGTACTTC. Translating it yields CASKGSGALYEQYF. The chain recombines TRBV27 with TRBJ2-7, with a weak D call TRBD1 (5 bases). V shed 7 bases and J shed 4 bases, with 17 bases lying between them. The CDR3 is 14 residues long. CDR1 and CDR2 (germline): MNHEY, SMNVEV (reference sequence).

CDR3 bases: TGTGCCAGCAGTGGGGAGTTTTCTGGGGCCAACGTCCTGACTTTC. Translating gives CASSGEFSGANVLTF. The chain joins TRBV2 to TRBJ2-6; a possible D gene is TRBD2 (5 bases). The germline V and J ends were trimmed by 4 bases and 1 base, with 8 bases remaining between them. The CDR3 has 15 amino acids. Germline-derived CDR1 and CDR2 are SNHLY and FYNNEI.

The table lists this clone with a few counts. The rearrangement links TRBV10-3 to TRBJ1-1; D might be TRBD1 (6 bases). Germline V gene data show CDR1 as ENHRY and CDR2 as SYGVKD. V shed 6 bases and J shed 4 bases, with 18 bases lying between them. This CDR3 is built from 15 residues. The CDR3 sequence is CAIRTTQGGFTEAFF. For the CDR3, the DNA is TGTGCCATCAGGACGACACAGGGTGGGTTCACTGAAGCTTTCTTT.

The chain is built from TRBV29-1 and TRBJ2-2, with 10 bases lining up with TRBD1. Trimming took 6 bases from V and 1 from J; bases not matched to a gene: 2. The CDR3 covers 14 residues. Germline V CDR1 and CDR2: SQVTM, ANQGSEA. The CDR3 protein is CSVGQGRNTGELFF. DNA of the CDR3: TGCAGCGTGGGACAGGGGAGGAACACCGGGGAGCTGTTTTTT.

V usage is TRBV4-1 and J usage is TRBJ2-1; TRBD1 matches at 10 bases. Germline V gene data show CDR1 as MGHRA and CDR2 as YSYEKL. This CDR3 spans 15 amino acids. The junction had 3 bases not matched to a gene; V was cut back by 1 base and J by 6 bases. CDR3 region: CASSQGDRGSNEQFF. The CDR3 DNA is TGCGCCAGCAGCCAAGGGGACAGGGGAAGCAATGAGCAGTTCTTC.

The chain combines TRBV3-1 (or the pseudogene TRBV3-2) with TRBJ2-5, with 7 bases aligning to TRBD2. The V and J ends lost 4 bases and 5 bases, in that order; junction bases with no gene match: 7. The CDR3 length is 14 residues. Germline V gene sequence: CDR1 LGHDT, CDR2 YNNKEL (reference sequence). The CDR3: CASSPSGLLETQYF. DNA of the CDR3: TGTGCCAGCAGCCCGTCGGGACTATTGGAGACCCAGTACTTC.

This clone was picked up a small number of times. The V and J genes are TRBV11-2 and TRBJ1-2, with D hard to call. The CDR3 sequence is 14 residues long. Trimming removed 0 bases from V and 6 bases from J, with 11 bases in between. Germline V gene sequence: CDR1 SGHAT, CDR2 FQNNGV. Here the CDR3 DNA reads TGTGCCAGCAGCTTAGATACGGGGTGGGATGGCTACACCTTC. The encoded protein is CASSLDTGWDGYTF.

The rearrangement links TRBV6-4 to TRBJ1-3; D may be TRBD1 (5 bases). Trimming left V 6 bases short and J 0 bases short, with 24 bases between. The CDR3 sequence is 19 residues long. From germline, CDR1 is MRHNA and CDR2 SNTAGT. The CDR3 sequence is CASRGGVGQQLHSGNTIYF. CDR3 in DNA: TGTGCCAGCAGGGGAGGGGTTGGGCAGCAACTCCACTCTGGAAACACCATATATTTT.

This sequence joins TRBV10-3 and TRBJ2-1, with TRBD2 identical over 7 bases. V lost 5 bases to trimming and J lost 8 bases; unmatched junction nucleotides: 6. The germline V gene encodes CDR1 ENHRY and CDR2 SYGVKD. The CDR3 length is 13 residues. CDR3 sequence (DNA): TGTGCCATCAGTCCCCTCCGGGGGGATGAGCAGTTCTTC. Encoded protein: CAISPLRGDEQFF.

This clone was found once. The chain has TRBV18 and TRBJ1-3, with 8 bases matching TRBD1. V trimming: 3 bases; J trimming: 0 bases; junction bases outside the gene matches: 7. The germline V gene has CDR1 KGHSH and CDR2 LQKENI. This CDR3 spans 17 amino acids. CDR3 DNA: TGTGCCAGCTCACCCACGCAGGGGGCCGACTCTGGAAACACCATATATTTT. Its protein is CASSPTQGADSGNTIYF.

This rearrangement joins TRBV6-5 to TRBJ2-5; the match to TRBD1 covers 7 bases. The CDR3 spans 13 residues. Germline V CDR1 and CDR2: MNHEY, SVGAGI. The trim removed 6 bases at V and 2 bases at J, leaving 3 bases unmatched. The CDR3 DNA is TGTGCCAGCAGACGACAGGGACAAGAGACCCAGTACTTC. This sequence encodes CASRRQGQETQYF.

This clone was recorded only once. The chain links TRBV3-1 (or the pseudogene TRBV3-2) to TRBJ2-7; D ambiguous. CDR3 length equals 15 residues. Germline CDR1 and CDR2: LGHDT and YNNKEL (reference sequence). V was shortened by 4 bases and J by 0 bases, with 13 bases between the two germline ends. The CDR3 nucleotides read TGTGCCAGCAGCCTAGGTCAAGAGGCCTCCTACGAGCAGTACTTC. This gives the protein CASSLGQEASYEQYF.

The chain has TRBV11-3 and TRBJ1-1, with no clear D. The V end was cut by 5 bases, the J end by 5 bases, with 9 bases between. Germline V gene sequence: CDR1 SGHNT, CDR2 YENEEA. This CDR3 has 12 residues. The CDR3 here is CASSAGGTEAFF. CDR3 DNA sequence: TGTGCCAGCAGCGCGGGCGGAACTGAAGCTTTCTTT.

This clone was recorded a few times. The V gene is TRBV24-1, the J gene TRBJ2-2, with a possible D match to TRBD1 (6 bases). The CDR3 has 19 amino acids. Deletions cut 2 bases from V and 1 base from J, with 19 bases between. CDR1 KGHDR and CDR2 SFDVKD come from the germline V gene. This CDR3 is CATSDSWVRNRENTGELFF. CDR3 nucleotides: TGTGCCACCAGTGATTCTTGGGTCCGGAACAGGGAGAACACCGGGGAGCTGTTTTTT.

The chain links TRBV10-1 to TRBJ2-4, with TRBD1 matching 8 bases. Germline CDR1 is WNHNN and CDR2 is SYGVQD (reference sequence). Losses at the gene ends were 6 bases for V and 2 bases for J; bases not matched to a gene: 9. This CDR3 contains 16 residues. The CDR3 loop is CASSAGGANTKNIQYF. The CDR3 DNA sequence: TGCGCCAGCAGCGCAGGGGGCGCGAATACCAAAAACATTCAGTACTTC.

The J gene is TRBJ2-7, the V gene TRBV24-1; D might be TRBD2 (5 bases). V was trimmed by 3 bases and J by 4 bases, leaving 6 bases between them. CDR1 and CDR2 (germline): KGHDR, SFDVKD. The CDR3 sequence is 12 residues long. For the CDR3, the DNA is TGTGCCACCAGTGATCGGGGTTACGAGCAGTACTTC. It specifies CATSDRGYEQYF.

This chain links TRBV3-1 (or the pseudogene TRBV3-2) with TRBJ1-6; 11 bases agree with TRBD1. The CDR3 spans 15 residues. Trimming took 4 bases from V and 9 from J; bases not matched to a gene: 5. Germline CDR1 is LGHDT and CDR2 is YNNKEL (reference sequence). The CDR3 loop is CASSRGQGASSPLHF. The CDR3 DNA sequence: TGTGCCAGCAGCCGAGGACAGGGGGCAAGTTCACCCCTCCACTTT.

This clone occurred a few times. This chain joins TRBV19 and TRBJ1-2; TRBD1 aligns across 7 bases. The CDR3 sequence is 14 residues long. The germline V gene encodes CDR1 LNHDA and CDR2 SQIVND (reference sequence). V lost 5 bases and J lost 4; bases outside the gene matches: 7. CDR3 sequence (DNA): TGTGCCAGTAGTCCCCAGGGGACAGCCTATGGCTACACCTTC. Translation: CASSPQGTAYGYTF.

J is TRBJ2-3 and V is TRBV3-1 (or the pseudogene TRBV3-2); D may be TRBD2 (7 bases). V was shortened by 5 bases and J by 6 bases, with 18 bases between the two germline ends. The length of the CDR3 is 15 residues. From germline, CDR1 is LGHDT and CDR2 YNNKEL (reference sequence). CDR3 in DNA: TGTGCCAGCAGCGGAGAAAGGGGGGGCAGGGATACGCAGTATTTT. It is translated as CASSGERGGRDTQYF.

This chain uses TRBV10-1 with TRBJ1-4; D remains unclear. The CDR3 runs 13 residues. With 2 bases removed from V and 7 bases from J, the gap between germline ends came to 8 bases. CDR1 WNHNN and CDR2 SYGVQD come from the germline V gene (reference sequence). CDR3 nucleotides: TGCGCCAGCAGTGAGGGTGGCTCTGAAAAACTGTTTTTT. It yields the protein CASSEGGSEKLFF.

The rearrangement links TRBV28 to TRBJ1-2, with D possibly TRBD1 on 6 matching bases. Germline CDR1 is MDHEN and CDR2 is SYDVKM. V was clipped by 4 bases and J by 8 bases, with 17 bases between them. CDR3 length: 14 amino acids. CDR3 sequence reads: CASSSPRGTGGYTF. CDR3 bases: TGTGCCAGCAGTTCCCCCAGGGGAACTGGGGGCTACACCTTC.

This chain joins TRBV7-7 and TRBJ2-1; the D gene is possibly TRBD2 (7 bases). Trimming cost V 5 bases and J 6 bases, with 14 bases left between them. The CDR3 contains 14 residues. Germline loops: CDR1 SSHAT, CDR2 FNYEAQ (reference sequence). The DNA of the CDR3 is TGTGCCAGCAGCAAGGGGGGGGGAGCCAATGAGCAGTTCTTC. This sequence encodes CASSKGGGANEQFF.

This clone has a handful of counts. The V call is TRBV6-1, the J call TRBJ1-5, with D unresolved. Trimming took 4 bases from V and 0 from J, leaving 16 bases between them. The CDR3 extends over 17 amino acids. Germline values: CDR1 MNHNS, CDR2 SASEGT. In DNA, the CDR3 is TGTGCCAGCAGTGTTTCCCCTTCACCCTATAGCAATCAGCCCCAGCATTTT. Residues: CASSVSPSPYSNQPQHF.

As for this clone: The sample carries other DNA sequences with the same CDR3. V usage is TRBV3-1 (or the pseudogene TRBV3-2) and J usage is TRBJ1-4, with TRBD1 as a possible D gene (5 bases). The CDR3 has 12 residues. Germline assignment: CDR1 LGHDT and CDR2 YNNKEL (reference sequence). V was shortened by 6 bases and J by 5 bases, with 7 bases between the two germline ends. The CDR3 DNA sequence: TGTGCCAGCAGGCAGGGAAATGAAAAACTGTTTTTT. Translating gives CASRQGNEKLFF.

This clone was recorded once. This chain joins TRBV19 and TRBJ2-3, with 13 positions matching TRBD2. V shed 1 base and J 5 bases; nucleotides not matched to a gene: 6. The V gene's germline CDR1 is LNHDA and CDR2 SQIVND (reference sequence). The CDR3 totals 17 residues. CDR3 amino acids: CASSIAGTSGARDTQYF. The CDR3 DNA is TGTGCCAGTAGTATAGCTGGGACTAGCGGGGCCAGAGATACGCAGTATTTT.

This chain connects TRBV12-3 or TRBV12-4 to TRBJ2-6; no clear D gene. The CDR3 contains 12 residues. V lost 7 bases, J lost 2 bases, and 3 bases lay in between. This CDR3 reads CASTTGANVLTF. The CDR3 nucleotides read TGTGCCAGCACCACTGGGGCCAACGTCCTGACTTTC.

The chain employs TRBV23-1 and TRBJ1-3, with 11 bases identical to TRBD1. TRBV23-1 is assigned to the ORF class and has an uncertain function. V was pared by 3 bases and J by 2 bases, with 12 bases of the junction left unmatched. This CDR3 region has 19 residues. CDR3 region: CASSHYIDPGQGAGNTIYF. The DNA for the CDR3 is TGCGCCAGCAGTCATTACATTGACCCGGGACAGGGGGCTGGAAACACCATATATTTT.

The table lists this clone with a few counts. The rearrangement links TRBV19 to TRBJ2-4, with 9 nucleotides matching TRBD2. This CDR3 is built from 16 residues. Looked up from germline, CDR1 is LNHDA and CDR2 is SQIVND (reference sequence). With V trimmed by 4 bases and J by 3 bases, 7 bases remained unmatched. The CDR3 here is CASSRIAGAGKNIQYF. The DNA for the CDR3 is TGTGCCAGTAGTAGAATAGCGGGAGCGGGCAAAAACATTCAGTACTTC.

The rearrangement links TRBV2 to TRBJ1-1; maybe TRBD1 (5 bases). The germline V gene has CDR1 SNHLY and CDR2 FYNNEI. V was trimmed by 7 bases and J by 8 bases, leaving 11 bases between them. The CDR3 consists of 11 residues. The CDR3 here is CASNLRQEAFF. CDR3 bases: TGTGCCAGCAACCTCCGACAGGAAGCTTTCTTT.

The V and J genes are TRBV5-1 and TRBJ2-7; D is undetermined. This CDR3 spans 13 amino acids. Between the trimmed V and J ends, which lost 0 bases and 4 bases, there was a span of 8 bases. Germline-derived CDR1 and CDR2 are SGHRS and YFSETQ. The CDR3 DNA sequence: TGCGCCAGCAGCTTGGATGGAGCTTACGAGCAGTACTTC. Amino acids: CASSLDGAYEQYF.

The chain has TRBV27 and TRBJ1-5; D perhaps matches TRBD1 (5 bases). V shed 2 bases and J shed 6 bases, with 8 bases lying between them. Germline V gene lookup returns CDR1 MNHEY and CDR2 SMNVEV (reference sequence). This CDR3 is built from 13 residues. The CDR3, as DNA: TGTGCCAGCAGTTTAGGAGGGACTCAGCCCCAGCATTTT. The encoded protein is CASSLGGTQPQHF.